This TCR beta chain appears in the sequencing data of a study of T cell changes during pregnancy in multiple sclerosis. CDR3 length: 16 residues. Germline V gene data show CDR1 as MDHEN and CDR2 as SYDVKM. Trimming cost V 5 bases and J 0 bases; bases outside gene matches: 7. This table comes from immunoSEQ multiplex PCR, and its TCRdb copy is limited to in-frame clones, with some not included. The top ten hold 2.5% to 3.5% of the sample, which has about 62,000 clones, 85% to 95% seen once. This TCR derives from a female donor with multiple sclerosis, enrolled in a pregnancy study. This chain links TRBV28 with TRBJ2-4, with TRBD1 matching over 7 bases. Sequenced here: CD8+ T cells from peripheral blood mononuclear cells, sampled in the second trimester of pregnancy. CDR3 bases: TGTGCCAGCAGTAAGACAGGGTCGGTAGCCAAAAACATTCAGTACTTC. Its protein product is CASSKTGSVAKNIQYF.